This TCR beta chain emerged from a study of CD8 T cells in ankylosing spondylitis. This clonotype was observed many times. TCRdb processed the 5' RACE reads anew with MiXCR; each CDR3 protein has one entry. This sample has 200,000 to 300,000 distinct CDR3 sequences, with around 25% found just once. The CDR3 totals 13 residues. In germline, CDR1 is DFQATT, CDR2 SNEGSKA (reference sequence). Trimming shortened V by 3 bases and J by 3 bases, and 6 bases separated the two germline ends. The sequenced sample consisted of blood, either unsorted or a sorted T cell fraction (not recorded which). This sequence originates from a male donor with ankylosing spondylitis or in good health (not recorded which). The V and J genes are TRBV20-1 and TRBJ2-6; D unresolved. CDR3 DNA: TGCAGTGCTAGTCCGGATGGGGCCAACGTCCTGACTTTC. This codes for CSASPDGANVLTF.